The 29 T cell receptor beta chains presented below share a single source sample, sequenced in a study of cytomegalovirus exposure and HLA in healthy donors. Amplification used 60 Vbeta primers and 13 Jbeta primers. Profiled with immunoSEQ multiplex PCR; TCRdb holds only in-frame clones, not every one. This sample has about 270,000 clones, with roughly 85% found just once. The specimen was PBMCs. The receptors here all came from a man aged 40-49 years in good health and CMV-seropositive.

The CDR3 here is CASSEFGLGGNEQFF. CDR3 nucleotides: TGCGCCAGCAGTGAGTTTGGACTAGGGGGGAATGAGCAGTTCTTC. The chain joins TRBV10-2 to TRBJ2-1; TRBD2 might be the D (7 bases). The V gene's germline CDR1 is WSHSY and CDR2 SAAADI. This CDR3 spans 15 amino acids. Trimming removed 1 base at V and 7 bases at J, with 14 bases between.

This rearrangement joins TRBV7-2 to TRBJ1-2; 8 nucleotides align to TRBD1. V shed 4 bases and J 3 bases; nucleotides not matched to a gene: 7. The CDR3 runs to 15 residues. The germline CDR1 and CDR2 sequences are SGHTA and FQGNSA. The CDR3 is CASSSPTGGHYGYTF. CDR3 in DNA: TGTGCCAGCAGCTCGCCTACAGGGGGGCACTATGGCTACACCTTC.

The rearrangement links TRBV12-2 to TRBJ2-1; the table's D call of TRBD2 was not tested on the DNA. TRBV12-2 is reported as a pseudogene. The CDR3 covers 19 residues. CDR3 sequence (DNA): TGTGCAAGTCGCTTAGTCCCGGGACTAGCGGGAGTCTCCTACAATGAGCAGTTCTTC. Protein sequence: CASRLVPGLAGVSYNEQFF.

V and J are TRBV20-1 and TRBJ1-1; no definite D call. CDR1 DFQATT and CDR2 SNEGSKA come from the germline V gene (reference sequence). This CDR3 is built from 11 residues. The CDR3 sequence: CIVYSRPEAFF. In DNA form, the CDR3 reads TGCATAGTTTACTCTAGGCCGGAAGCTTTCTTT.

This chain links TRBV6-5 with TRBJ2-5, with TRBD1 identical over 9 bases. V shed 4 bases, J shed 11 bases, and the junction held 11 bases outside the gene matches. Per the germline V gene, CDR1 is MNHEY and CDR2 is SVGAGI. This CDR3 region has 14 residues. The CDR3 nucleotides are TGTGCCAGCAGTTCCATTTCCGGGACAGGGAAGCAGTACTTC. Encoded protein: CASSSISGTGKQYF.

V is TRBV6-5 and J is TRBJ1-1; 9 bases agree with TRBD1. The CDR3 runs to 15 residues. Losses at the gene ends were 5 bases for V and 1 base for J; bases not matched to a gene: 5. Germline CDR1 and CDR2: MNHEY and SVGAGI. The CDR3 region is CASSTMTGGNTEAFF. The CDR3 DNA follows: TGTGCCAGCAGTACGATGACAGGGGGGAACACTGAAGCTTTCTTT.

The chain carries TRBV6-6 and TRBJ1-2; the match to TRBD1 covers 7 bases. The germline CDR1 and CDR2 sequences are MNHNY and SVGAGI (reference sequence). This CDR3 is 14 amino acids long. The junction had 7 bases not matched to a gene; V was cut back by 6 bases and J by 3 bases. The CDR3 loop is CASSQTGLDYGYTF. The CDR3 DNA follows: TGTGCCAGCAGCCAGACAGGGTTGGACTATGGCTACACCTTC.

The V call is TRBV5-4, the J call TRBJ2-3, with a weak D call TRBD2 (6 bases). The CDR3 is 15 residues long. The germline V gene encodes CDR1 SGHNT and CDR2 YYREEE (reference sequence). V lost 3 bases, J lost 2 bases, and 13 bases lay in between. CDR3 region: CASSWLGGYTDTQYF. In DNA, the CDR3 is TGTGCCAGCAGCTGGCTCGGGGGATACACAGATACGCAGTATTTT. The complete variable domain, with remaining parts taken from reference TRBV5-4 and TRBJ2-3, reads ETGVTQSPTHLIKTRGQQVTLRCSSQSGHNTVSWYQQALGQGPQFIFQYYREEENGRGNFPPRFSGLQFPNYSSELNVNALELDDSALYLCASSWLGGYTDTQYFGPGTRLTVL.

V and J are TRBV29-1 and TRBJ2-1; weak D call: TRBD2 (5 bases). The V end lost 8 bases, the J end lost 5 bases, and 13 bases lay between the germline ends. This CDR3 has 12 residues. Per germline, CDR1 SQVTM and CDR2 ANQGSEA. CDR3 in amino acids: CSTGVHDNEQFF. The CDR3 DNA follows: TGCAGCACCGGGGTACACGACAATGAGCAGTTCTTC.

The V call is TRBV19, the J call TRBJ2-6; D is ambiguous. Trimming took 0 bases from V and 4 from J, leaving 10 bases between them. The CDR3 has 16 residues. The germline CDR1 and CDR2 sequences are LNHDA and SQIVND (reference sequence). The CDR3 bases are TGTGCCAGTAGTATAGATCAGGCCCCCGGGGCCAACGTCCTGACTTTC. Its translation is CASSIDQAPGANVLTF.

The CDR3 region is CASSPRYRGSDEQFF. CDR3 coding DNA: TGTGCCAGCAGCCCCCGGTACAGGGGTTCCGATGAGCAGTTCTTC. The chain recombines TRBV14 with TRBJ2-1; TRBD1 agrees at 7 bases. The CDR3 has 15 amino acids. V gave up 4 bases and J gave up 8 bases; unmatched junction bases: 11. CDR1 is SGHDN, CDR2 FVKESK, per germline.

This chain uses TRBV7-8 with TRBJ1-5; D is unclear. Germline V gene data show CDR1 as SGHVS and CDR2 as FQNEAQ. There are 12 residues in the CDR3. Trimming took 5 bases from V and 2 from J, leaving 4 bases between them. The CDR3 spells CASSPRNQPQHF. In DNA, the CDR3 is TGTGCCAGCAGCCCTCGCAATCAGCCCCAGCATTTT.

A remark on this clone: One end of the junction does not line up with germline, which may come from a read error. As DNA, the CDR3 is TGTTCCAGCACCCTTCGGACAGGGACGAGACTGGGTAACTATGGCTACACCTTC. Protein: CSSTLRTGTRLGNYGYTF. The V gene is TRBV7-9, the J gene TRBJ1-2, with 8 bases matching TRBD1. The germline V gene has CDR1 SEHNR and CDR2 FQNEAQ (reference sequence). This CDR3 has 18 residues.

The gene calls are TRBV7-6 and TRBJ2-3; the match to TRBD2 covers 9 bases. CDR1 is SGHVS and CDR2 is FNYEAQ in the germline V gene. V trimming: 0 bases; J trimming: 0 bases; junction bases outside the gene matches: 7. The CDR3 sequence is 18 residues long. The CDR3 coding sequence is TGTGCCAGCAGCTTAGCGGGACTAGCCGGGCAGAGCACAGATACGCAGTATTTT. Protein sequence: CASSLAGLAGQSTDTQYF.

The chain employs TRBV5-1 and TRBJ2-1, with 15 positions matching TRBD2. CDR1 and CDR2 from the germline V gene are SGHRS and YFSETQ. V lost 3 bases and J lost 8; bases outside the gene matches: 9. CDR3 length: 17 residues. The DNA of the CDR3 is TGCGCCAGCAGCTCAGGACTAGCGGGAGGGCGAGTACATGAGCAGTTCTTC. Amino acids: CASSSGLAGGRVHEQFF.

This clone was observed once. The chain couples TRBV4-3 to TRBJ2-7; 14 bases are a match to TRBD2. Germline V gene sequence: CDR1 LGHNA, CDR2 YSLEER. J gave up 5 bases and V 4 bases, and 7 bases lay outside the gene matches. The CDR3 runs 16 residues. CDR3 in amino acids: CASSRLTSGRANEQYF. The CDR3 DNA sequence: TGCGCCAGCAGCCGCTTGACTAGCGGGAGGGCCAACGAGCAGTACTTC.

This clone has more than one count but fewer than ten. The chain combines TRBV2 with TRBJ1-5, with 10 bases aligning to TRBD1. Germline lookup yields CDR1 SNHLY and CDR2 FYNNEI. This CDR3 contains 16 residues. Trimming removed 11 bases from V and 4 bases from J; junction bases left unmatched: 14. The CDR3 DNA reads TGTGCCTCGGGGGGGACAGGGGCTAGGAGGAATCAGCCCCAGCATTTT. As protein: CASGGTGARRNQPQHF.

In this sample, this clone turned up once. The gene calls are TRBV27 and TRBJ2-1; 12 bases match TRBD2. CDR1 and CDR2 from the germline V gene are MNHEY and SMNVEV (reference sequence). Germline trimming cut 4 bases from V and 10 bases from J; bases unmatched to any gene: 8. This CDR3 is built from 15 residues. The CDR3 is CASSSLAGGEIEQFF. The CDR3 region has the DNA TGTGCCAGCAGTTCCCTAGCGGGAGGGGAGATCGAGCAGTTCTTC.

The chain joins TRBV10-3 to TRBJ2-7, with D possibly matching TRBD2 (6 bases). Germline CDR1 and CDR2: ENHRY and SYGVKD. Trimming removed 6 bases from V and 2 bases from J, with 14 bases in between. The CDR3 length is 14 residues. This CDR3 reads CAIRRGGGTYEQYF. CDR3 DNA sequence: TGTGCCATCAGAAGGGGTGGAGGGACCTACGAGCAGTACTTC.

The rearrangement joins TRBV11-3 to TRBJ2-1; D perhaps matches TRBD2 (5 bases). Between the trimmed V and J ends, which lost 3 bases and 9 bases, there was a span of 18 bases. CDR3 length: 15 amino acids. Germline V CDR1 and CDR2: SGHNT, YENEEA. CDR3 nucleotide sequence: TGTGCCAGCAGCTTCGGGTCATCCGGGGATGGTGAGCAGTTCTTC. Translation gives CASSFGSSGDGEQFF.

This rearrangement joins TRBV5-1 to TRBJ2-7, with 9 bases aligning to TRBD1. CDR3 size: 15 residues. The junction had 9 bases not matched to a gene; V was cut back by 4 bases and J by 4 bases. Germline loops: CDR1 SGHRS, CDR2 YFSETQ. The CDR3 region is CASSPKQGARYEQYF. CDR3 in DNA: TGCGCCAGCAGCCCCAAACAGGGGGCGCGGTACGAGCAGTACTTC.

The CDR3 loop is CASSVDRGGNQPQHF. CDR3 in DNA: TGTGCCAGCAGCGTGGACAGAGGGGGCAATCAGCCCCAGCATTTT. J is TRBJ1-5 and V is TRBV7-8, with D possibly TRBD1 on 6 matching bases. Looked up from germline, CDR1 is SGHVS and CDR2 is FQNEAQ. Trimming left V 5 bases short and J 2 bases short, with 13 bases between. The CDR3 contains 15 residues.

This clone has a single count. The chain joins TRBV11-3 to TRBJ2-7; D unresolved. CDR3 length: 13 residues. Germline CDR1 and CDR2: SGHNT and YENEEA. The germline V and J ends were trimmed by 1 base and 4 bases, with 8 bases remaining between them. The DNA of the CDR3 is TGTGCCAGCAGCTTAGGTTCTCAGTACGAGCAGTACTTC. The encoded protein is CASSLGSQYEQYF.

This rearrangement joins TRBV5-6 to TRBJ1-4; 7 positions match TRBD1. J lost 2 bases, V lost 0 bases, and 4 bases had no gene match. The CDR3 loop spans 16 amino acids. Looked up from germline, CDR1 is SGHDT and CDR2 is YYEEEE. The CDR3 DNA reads TGTGCCAGCAGCTTGGAGACAGGGTGGACTAATGAAAAACTGTTTTTT. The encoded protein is CASSLETGWTNEKLFF.

As DNA, the CDR3 is TGTGCCAGCAGTTTCGGGACTAGCGGGAACAATGAGCAGTTCTTC. It codes for CASSFGTSGNNEQFF. The chain recombines TRBV28 with TRBJ2-1, with 13 nucleotides matching TRBD2. CDR3 length equals 15 residues. The germline V gene encodes CDR1 MDHEN and CDR2 SYDVKM. J gave up 5 bases and V 3 bases, and 1 base lay outside the gene matches. The whole variable domain, filled in from reference TRBV28 and TRBJ2-1, reads DVKVTQSSRYLVKRTGEKVFLECVQDMDHENMFWYRQDPGLGLRLIYFSYDVKMKEKGDIPEGYSVSREKKERFSLILESASTNQTSMYLCASSFGTSGNNEQFFGPGTRLTVL.

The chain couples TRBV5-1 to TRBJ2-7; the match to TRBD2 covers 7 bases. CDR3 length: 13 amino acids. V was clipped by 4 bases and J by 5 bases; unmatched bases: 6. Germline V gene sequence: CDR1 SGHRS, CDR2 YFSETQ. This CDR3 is CASSPGRLNEQYF. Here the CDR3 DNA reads TGCGCCAGCAGCCCCGGGAGGCTCAACGAGCAGTACTTC.

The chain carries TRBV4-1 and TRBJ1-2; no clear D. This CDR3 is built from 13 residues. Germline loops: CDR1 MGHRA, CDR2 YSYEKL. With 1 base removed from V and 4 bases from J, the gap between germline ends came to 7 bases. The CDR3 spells CASSQGRVYGYTF. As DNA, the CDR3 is TGCGCCAGCAGCCAAGGTCGGGTCTATGGCTACACCTTC.

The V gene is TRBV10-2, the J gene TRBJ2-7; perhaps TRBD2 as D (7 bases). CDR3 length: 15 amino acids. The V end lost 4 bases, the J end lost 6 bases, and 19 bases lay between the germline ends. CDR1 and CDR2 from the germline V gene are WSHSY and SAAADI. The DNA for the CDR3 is TGCGCCAGCAGTGTAGGGGGGGGGCCGACGCGCGAGCAGTACTTC. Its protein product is CASSVGGGPTREQYF.

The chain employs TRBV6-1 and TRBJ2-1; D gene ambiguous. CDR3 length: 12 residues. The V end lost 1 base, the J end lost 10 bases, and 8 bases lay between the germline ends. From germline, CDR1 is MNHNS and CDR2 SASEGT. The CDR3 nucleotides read TGTGCCAGCAGTGAAGACATCGTCGAGCAGTTCTTC. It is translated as CASSEDIVEQFF.